The 4 T cell receptor beta chains below come from one sample, sequenced in a study of vaccination effects on CD4 cells after COVID-19 (dated 2022 in TCRdb). The ViraFEST assay stimulated PBMC with viral peptide pools and then used TCR sequencing to identify antigen-specific CD4+ T cell clonotypes by expansion. After less than eleven days of culture, CD4+ T cells were isolated with the EasySep CD4+ T cell isolation kit. The absence of prior SARS-CoV-2 infection in healthy vaccine recipients was confirmed by negative nucleocapsid antibodies before and after vaccination. These receptors' targets are unknown. The method was the immunoSEQ multiplex PCR assay. Drawn from immuneACCESS, this table holds only the in-frame rearrangements with V and J called that TCRdb kept. Clones are partly lost; checked studies trace under half to an unresolved V gene and leave the rest unexplained. In this sample the table shows about 73,000 clones, about 79% of which occur a single time. Roughly a tenth of the sample is held by the ten biggest clonotypes.

The sample consisted of CD4+ T cells from PBMCs cultured with SARS-CoV-2 spike peptides, taken before COVID-19 vaccination. Reading the label with the study, this specimen's cell subset or site is: SARS-CoV-2 spike overlapping peptide pool stimulation. These receptors were taken from a human donor who received a COVID-19 vaccine.

The chain combines TRBV5-1 with TRBJ2-3; D gene unclear. Germline CDR1 reads SGHRS; CDR2 reads YFSETQ. The CDR3 is 15 amino acids. Trimming stripped 0 bases from V and 1 base from J, with 9 bases between. The CDR3 DNA sequence: TGCGCCAGCAGCTTGGTGGCAGACCGCACAGATACGCAGTATTTT. This sequence encodes CASSLVADRTDTQYF.

V is TRBV15 and J is TRBJ1-2; no definite D call. The CDR3 runs to 14 residues. The germline V gene has CDR1 LNHNV and CDR2 YYDKDF (reference sequence). Trimming cost V 1 base and J 8 bases, with 14 bases left between them. The CDR3 reads CATSRGSQIGGYTF. The CDR3 nucleotides are TGTGCCACCAGCAGAGGTAGTCAAATCGGGGGCTACACCTTC.

The chain recombines TRBV9 with TRBJ2-1; TRBD1 matches 8 bases. CDR3 size: 13 residues. The trim removed 3 bases at V and 13 bases at J, leaving 9 bases unmatched. CDR1 is SGDLS, CDR2 YYNGEE, per germline. DNA of the CDR3: TGTGCCAGCAGCGGAGGTAGACAGGGGAAACAGTTCTTC. Its protein is CASSGGRQGKQFF.

In this sample, this clone turned up once. The genes are TRBV9 and TRBJ2-2; weak D call: TRBD1 (5 bases). Deletions cut 2 bases from V and 4 bases from J, with 12 bases between. The germline V gene has CDR1 SGDLS and CDR2 YYNGEE. CDR3 size: 15 residues. Written as DNA, the CDR3 is TGTGCCAGCAGCGTTGCAGGGTCCTTCACCGGGGAGCTGTTTTTT. Amino acids: CASSVAGSFTGELFF. Complete variable domain (other parts from reference TRBV9 and TRBJ2-2): DSGVTQTPKHLITATGQRVTLRCSPRSGDLSVYWYQQSLDQGLQFLIQYYNGEERAKGNILERFSAQQFPDLHSELNLSSLELGDSALYFCASSVAGSFTGELFFGEGSRLTVL.